Each of the 6 T cell receptor beta chains below was sequenced from the same sample in a study of T-cell reconstitution after alpha-beta-depleted transplantation in children. The TCRbeta library was prepared with unique molecular identifiers. TCRdb reprocessed the PCR reads with MiXCR, giving one entry per CDR3 protein. The sample gives some 500,000 distinct CDR3 sequences, approximately 30% of which show up once; about 2.3% is in the top ten. The sequences come from PBMCs from the stem cell graft donor, collected from the stem cell graft. These TCRs come from a human donor who donated a stem cell graft to a child with aplastic anemia.

This clonotype turned up a few times. The genes are TRBV24-1 and TRBJ2-6; D is possibly TRBD2 (6 bases). The CDR3 has 17 residues. Germline values: CDR1 KGHDR, CDR2 SFDVKD. Trimming shortened V by 6 bases and J by 0 bases, and 14 bases separated the two germline ends. This chain's CDR3 is CATSSDTGVSGANVLTF. CDR3 nucleotides: TGTGCCACCAGTTCTGACACGGGAGTCTCTGGGGCCAACGTCCTGACTTTC.

The chain carries TRBV7-8 and TRBJ2-3, with 7 positions matching TRBD2. J lost 2 bases, V lost 2 bases, and 10 bases had no gene match. Germline CDR1 is SGHVS and CDR2 is FQNEAQ. The length of the CDR3 is 17 residues. Written as DNA, the CDR3 is TGTGCCAGCAGCTTAAGGCGACTAGCCCCATACACAGATACGCAGTATTTT. Translation: CASSLRRLAPYTDTQYF.

This clonotype occurred once. The V and J genes are TRBV4-2 and TRBJ2-6; TRBD1 agrees at 8 bases. The junction had 6 bases not matched to a gene; V was cut back by 0 bases and J by 8 bases. The CDR3 is 16 amino acids. Germline V gives CDR1 LGHNA, CDR2 YNFKEQ. In DNA, the CDR3 is TGTGCCAGCAGCCAAGATCTGACAGGGGCGTCCAACGTCCTGACTTTC. Protein product: CASSQDLTGASNVLTF.

This chain joins TRBV9 and TRBJ2-3, with D possibly TRBD1 on 5 matching bases. Germline CDR1 and CDR2: SGDLS and YYNGEE. CDR3 length equals 15 residues. V gave up 3 bases and J gave up 6 bases, with 17 bases separating them. The CDR3 sequence is CASSASAPSGDTQYF. The CDR3 DNA is TGTGCCAGCAGCGCCAGCGCCCCGTCAGGGGATACGCAGTATTTT. The whole variable domain, filled in from reference TRBV9 and TRBJ2-3, reads DSGVTQTPKHLITATGQRVTLRCSPRSGDLSVYWYQQSLDQGLQFLIQYYNGEERAKGNILERFSAQQFPDLHSELNLSSLELGDSALYFCASSASAPSGDTQYFGPGTRLTVL.

This clonotype was recorded a few times. Here the CDR3 reads CASSLEDRVGDEQFF. In DNA, the CDR3 is TGCGCCAGCAGCTTGGAGGACAGGGTAGGCGATGAGCAGTTCTTC. This chain uses TRBV5-1 with TRBJ2-1; 8 bases agree with TRBD1. The CDR3 is made up of 15 amino acids. Germline V gives CDR1 SGHRS, CDR2 YFSETQ. Germline trimming cut 0 bases from V and 8 bases from J; bases unmatched to any gene: 7. The full variable domain, rest sourced from reference TRBV5-1 and TRBJ2-1, is KAGVTQTPRYLIKTRGQQVTLSCSPISGHRSVSWYQQTPGQGLQFLFEYFSETQRNKGNFPGRFSGRQFSNSRSEMNVSTLELGDSALYLCASSLEDRVGDEQFFGPGTRLTVL.

The sample holds a few counts of this clonotype. The chain carries TRBV6-2 or TRBV6-3 and TRBJ1-1; TRBD1 matches 10 bases. Per the germline V gene, CDR1 is MNHEY and CDR2 is SVGEGT. The ends lost 6 bases at V and 11 bases at J; junction bases unmatched: 6. The CDR3 extends over 12 amino acids. The CDR3 DNA follows: TGTGCCAGCAGGACAGGGGGCGCGGAGGCTTTCTTT. As protein: CASRTGGAEAFF.